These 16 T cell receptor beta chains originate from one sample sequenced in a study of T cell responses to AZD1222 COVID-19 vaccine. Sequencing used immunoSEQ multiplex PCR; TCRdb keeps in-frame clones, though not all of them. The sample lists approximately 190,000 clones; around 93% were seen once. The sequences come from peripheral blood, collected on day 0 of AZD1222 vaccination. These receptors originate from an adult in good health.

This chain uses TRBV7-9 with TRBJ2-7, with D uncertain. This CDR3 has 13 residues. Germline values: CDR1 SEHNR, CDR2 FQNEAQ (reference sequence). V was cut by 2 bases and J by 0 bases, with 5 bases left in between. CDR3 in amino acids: CASSLLGSYEQYF. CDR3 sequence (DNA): TGTGCCAGCAGCTTACTAGGCTCCTACGAGCAGTACTTC.

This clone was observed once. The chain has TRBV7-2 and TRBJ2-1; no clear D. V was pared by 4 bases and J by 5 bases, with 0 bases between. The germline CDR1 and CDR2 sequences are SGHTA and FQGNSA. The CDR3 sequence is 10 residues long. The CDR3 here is CASSYNEQFF. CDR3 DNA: TGTGCCAGCAGCTACAATGAGCAGTTCTTC.

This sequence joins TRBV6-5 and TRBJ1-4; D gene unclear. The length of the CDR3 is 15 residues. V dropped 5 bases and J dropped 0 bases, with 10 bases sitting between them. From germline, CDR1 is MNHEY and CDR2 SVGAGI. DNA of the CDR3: TGTGCCAGCAGTCCCCGACCTGCAACTAATGAAAAACTGTTTTTT. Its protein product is CASSPRPATNEKLFF.

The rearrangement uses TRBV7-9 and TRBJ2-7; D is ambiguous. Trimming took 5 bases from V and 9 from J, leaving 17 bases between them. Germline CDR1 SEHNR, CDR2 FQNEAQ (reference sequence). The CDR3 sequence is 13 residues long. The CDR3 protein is CASSQTGGVGQYF. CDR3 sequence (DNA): TGTGCCAGCAGCCAGACGGGCGGCGTAGGGCAGTACTTC.

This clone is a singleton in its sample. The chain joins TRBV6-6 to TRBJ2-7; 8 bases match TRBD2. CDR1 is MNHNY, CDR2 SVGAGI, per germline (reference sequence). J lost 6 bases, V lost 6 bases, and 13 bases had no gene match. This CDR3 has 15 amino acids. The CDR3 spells CASSSSSGDPTEQYF. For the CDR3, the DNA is TGTGCCAGCAGCTCCAGTAGCGGGGATCCTACCGAGCAGTACTTC.

The CDR3 protein is CASQLTITGPDSPLHF. In nucleotides, the CDR3 is TGTGCCAGCCAGCTCACAATTACAGGGCCCGATTCACCCCTCCACTTT. The V gene is TRBV2, the J gene TRBJ1-6, with D tentatively TRBD1 (6 bases). V gave up 8 bases and J gave up 8 bases, with 22 bases separating them. Per the germline V gene, CDR1 is SNHLY and CDR2 is FYNNEI. This CDR3 comprises 16 residues.

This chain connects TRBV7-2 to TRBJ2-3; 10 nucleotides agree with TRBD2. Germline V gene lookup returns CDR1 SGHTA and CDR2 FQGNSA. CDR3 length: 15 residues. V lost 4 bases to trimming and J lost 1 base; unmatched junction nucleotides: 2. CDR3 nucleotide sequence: TGTGCCAGCAGCTCGAGCGGGAGGGGCACAGATACGCAGTATTTT. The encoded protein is CASSSSGRGTDTQYF.

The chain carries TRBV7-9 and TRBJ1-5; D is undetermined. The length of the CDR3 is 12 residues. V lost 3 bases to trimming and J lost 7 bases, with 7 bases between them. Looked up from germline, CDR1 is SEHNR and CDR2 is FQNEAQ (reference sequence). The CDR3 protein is CASSLVNQPQHF. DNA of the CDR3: TGTGCCAGCAGCTTGGTAAACCAGCCCCAGCATTTT.

CDR3 residues: CASSRTSGYNEQFF. CDR3 in DNA: TGTGCCAGCAGCAGGACTAGCGGATACAATGAGCAGTTCTTC. The chain recombines TRBV7-3 with TRBJ2-1; 10 bases are a match to TRBD2. Per germline, CDR1 SGHTA and CDR2 FQGTGA. The V segment lost 5 bases and the J segment 4 bases; nucleotides outside the gene matches: 2. This CDR3 is built from 14 residues.

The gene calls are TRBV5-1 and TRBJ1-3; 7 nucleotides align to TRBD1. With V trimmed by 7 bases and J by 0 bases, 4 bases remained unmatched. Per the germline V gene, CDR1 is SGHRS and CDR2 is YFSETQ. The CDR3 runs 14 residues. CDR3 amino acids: CASGPGGSGNTIYF. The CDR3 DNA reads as TGCGCCAGCGGACCAGGGGGCTCTGGAAACACCATATATTTT.

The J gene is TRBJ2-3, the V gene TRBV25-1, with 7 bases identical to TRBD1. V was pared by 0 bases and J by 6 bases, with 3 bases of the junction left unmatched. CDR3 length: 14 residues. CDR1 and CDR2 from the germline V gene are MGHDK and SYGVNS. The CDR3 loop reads CASSEYRQGDTQYF. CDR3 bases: TGTGCCAGCAGTGAATATAGACAGGGCGATACGCAGTATTTT.

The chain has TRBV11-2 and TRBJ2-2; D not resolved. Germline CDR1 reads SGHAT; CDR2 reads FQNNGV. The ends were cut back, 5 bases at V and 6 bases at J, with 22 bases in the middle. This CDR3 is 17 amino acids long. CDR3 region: CASSHYRHEYRSGELFF. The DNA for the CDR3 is TGTGCCAGCAGCCATTACCGACACGAGTATAGATCCGGGGAGCTGTTTTTT.

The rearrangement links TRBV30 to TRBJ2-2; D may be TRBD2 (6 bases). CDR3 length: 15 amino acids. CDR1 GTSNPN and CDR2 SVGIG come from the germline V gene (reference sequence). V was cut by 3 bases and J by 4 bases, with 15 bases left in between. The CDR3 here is CAWRGFGTLTGELFF. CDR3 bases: TGTGCCTGGAGGGGGTTCGGGACTCTCACCGGGGAGCTGTTTTTT.

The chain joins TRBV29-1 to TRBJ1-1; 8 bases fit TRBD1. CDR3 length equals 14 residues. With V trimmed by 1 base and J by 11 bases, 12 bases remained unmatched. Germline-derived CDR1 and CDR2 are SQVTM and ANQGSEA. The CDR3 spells CSVEVAGGYLGAFF. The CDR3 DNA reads TGCAGCGTTGAAGTGGCAGGGGGCTATTTAGGCGCTTTCTTT.

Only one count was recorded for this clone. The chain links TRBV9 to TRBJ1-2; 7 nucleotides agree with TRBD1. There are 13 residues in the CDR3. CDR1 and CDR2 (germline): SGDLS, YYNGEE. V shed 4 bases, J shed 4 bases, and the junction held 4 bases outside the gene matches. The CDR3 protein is CASSSGTAYGYTF. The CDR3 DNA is TGTGCCAGCAGCTCCGGGACAGCCTATGGCTACACCTTC.

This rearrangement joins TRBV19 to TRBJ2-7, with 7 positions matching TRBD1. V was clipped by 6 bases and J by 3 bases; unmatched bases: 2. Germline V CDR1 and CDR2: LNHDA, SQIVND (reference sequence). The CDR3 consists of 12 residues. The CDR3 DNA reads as TGTGCCAGTAGGGGACAGCTCTACGAGCAGTACTTC. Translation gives CASRGQLYEQYF.